This TCR beta chain was sequenced during a study of beta chain features in type 1 diabetes. The CDR3 spans 14 residues. J was trimmed by 7 bases and V by 0 bases; bases with no gene match: 1. Germline-derived CDR1 and CDR2 are SGDLS and YYNGEE. Study-wide findings and caveats: When Type 1 diabetes patients were examined, their TCRB CDR3s proved moderately but significantly shorter in all four CD4+ subsets. The similarity of naive, central memory and Treg TCRB repertoires appeared greater among patients than among healthy donors.

Concerning this clone: Its antigen remains unidentified.

A single heparinised draw of approximately 110 mL on average was taken per donor. Cell sorting via CD45RO/CCR7/CD25/CD127/CD95/CD27 was performed to obtain CD4+ naive, central memory, regulatory and stem cell-like memory cells. The authors reverse transcribed all of the isolated RNA, so sequencing captured expressed TCRB transcripts. The protocol was immunoSEQ multiplex PCR, while the TCRdb copy is restricted to in-frame clones and leaves out a portion. In the table there are more than 250,000 clones, just over 20% of which are singletons. The TCR was taken from a woman aged 35 to 49 with type 1 diabetes. The source material was naive CD4+ T cells from blood. The chain uses TRBV9 and TRBJ1-6; 7 nucleotides agree with TRBD1. Here the CDR3 reads CASSVARGNSPLHF. CDR3 coding DNA: TGTGCCAGCAGCGTAGCCAGGGGGAATTCACCCCTCCACTTT.